This entry describes one TCR beta chain. Antigen specificity is unknown. This sample is drawn from a study of cytomegalovirus exposure and HLA in healthy donors. V shed 5 bases and J shed 8 bases, with 19 bases lying between them. This CDR3 has 15 residues. Germline V CDR1 and CDR2: ENHRY, SYGVKD. The study ran its PCR with 60 Vbeta and 13 Jbeta primers. The protocol was immunoSEQ multiplex PCR, while the TCRdb copy is restricted to in-frame clones and leaves out a portion. The sample yields 120,000 to 150,000 clones, around 90% seen once. Study-wide results and limits: HLA alleles showed associations with some 17,000 TCR beta sequences in a later analysis, at a 0.05 false discovery rate.

Material: PBMCs. The gene calls are TRBV10-3 and TRBJ2-1; weak D call: TRBD2 (7 bases). This clonotype originated in a woman in her forties in good health and CMV-seronegative. CDR3 nucleotides: TGTGCCATCAGTTTGGGGAGGGCCGAGGGGGATGAGCAGTTCTTC. It yields the protein CAISLGRAEGDEQFF.